The 20 T cell receptor beta chains in this list originate from one sample, sequenced in a study of T cells after yellow fever vaccination. Using its own MiXCR run on the 5' RACE reads, TCRdb lists one record per CDR3 protein. The table has 550,000 to 750,000 distinct CDR3 sequences, 13% seen once; the top ten hold around 15%. The sequencing here drew on PBMCs, taken on the day of the yellow fever booster vaccination. The receptors derive from a man under 40 who received the YFV17D yellow fever vaccine.

The gene calls are TRBV7-9 and TRBJ1-1, with TRBD1 matching 8 bases. J lost 5 bases, V lost 4 bases, and 0 bases had no gene match. The CDR3 contains 12 residues. Germline lookup yields CDR1 SEHNR and CDR2 FQNEAQ (reference sequence). CDR3 DNA sequence: TGTGCCAGCAGCTGGACAGGGACTGAAGCTTTCTTT. Its protein is CASSWTGTEAFF.

The chain carries TRBV6-5 and TRBJ2-5, with 14 bases identical to TRBD2. The CDR3 has 17 amino acids. V shed 4 bases, J shed 2 bases, and the junction held 6 bases outside the gene matches. The germline CDR1 and CDR2 sequences are MNHEY and SVGAGI. CDR3 in amino acids: CASSFGTSGSGQETQYF. The CDR3 coding sequence is TGTGCCAGCAGTTTCGGGACTAGCGGGAGCGGGCAAGAGACCCAGTACTTC.

CDR3 loop: CASSQDTGTTYNEQFF. DNA for the CDR3: TGTGCCAGCAGCCAAGATACAGGGACAACTTACAATGAGCAGTTCTTC. The chain joins TRBV14 to TRBJ2-1; D might be TRBD1 (6 bases). V lost 0 bases, J lost 4 bases, and 13 bases lay in between. Germline loops: CDR1 SGHDN, CDR2 FVKESK. The CDR3 spans 16 residues.

This clonotype was seen a few times. The chain joins TRBV29-1 to TRBJ1-1, with D tentatively TRBD1 (5 bases). The CDR3 has 10 residues. V was cut by 7 bases and J by 11 bases, with 14 bases left in between. CDR1 is SQVTM and CDR2 is ANQGSEA in the germline V gene. The CDR3 loop is CSAGTGWAFF. The CDR3 nucleotides read TGCAGCGCGGGGACGGGGTGGGCTTTCTTT.

The chain is built from TRBV30 and TRBJ1-5; maybe TRBD1 (5 bases). CDR3 size: 14 residues. The V and J ends lost 1 base and 7 bases respectively, with 14 bases between them. Germline loops: CDR1 GTSNPN, CDR2 SVGIG (reference sequence). The CDR3 protein is CAWSGGREQQPQHF. DNA of the CDR3: TGTGCCTGGAGTGGGGGCAGGGAGCAACAGCCCCAGCATTTT. The full variable domain, rest sourced from reference TRBV30 and TRBJ1-5, is SQTIHQWPATLVQPVGSPLSLECTVEGTSNPNLYWYRQAAGRGLQLLFYSVGIGQISSEVPQNLSASRPQDRQFILSSKKLLLSDSGFYLCAWSGGREQQPQHFGDGTRLSIL.

The chain recombines TRBV7-8 with TRBJ2-7, with D unclear. The CDR3 runs to 14 residues. Trimming shortened V by 2 bases and J by 0 bases, and 8 bases separated the two germline ends. Germline V gene lookup returns CDR1 SGHVS and CDR2 FQNEAQ. Here the CDR3 reads CASSLTQVSYEQYF. CDR3 DNA: TGTGCCAGCAGCTTAACCCAGGTCTCCTACGAGCAGTACTTC.

This clonotype was observed a handful of times. The J gene is TRBJ2-3, the V gene TRBV29-1; TRBD1 aligns across 9 bases. Germline CDR1 SQVTM, CDR2 ANQGSEA. J lost 4 bases, V lost 8 bases, and 4 bases had no gene match. This CDR3 has 12 residues. The CDR3: CSTGGWADTQYF. DNA for the CDR3: TGCAGCACAGGGGGCTGGGCAGATACGCAGTATTTT.

The chain combines TRBV7-2 with TRBJ1-6, with no clear D. The CDR3 is made up of 13 amino acids. The germline CDR1 and CDR2 sequences are SGHTA and FQGNSA. The V end was cut by 3 bases, the J end by 9 bases, with 9 bases between. CDR3 loop: CASSLFGGSPLHF. CDR3 DNA: TGTGCCAGCAGCTTGTTTGGTGGTTCACCCCTCCACTTT.

J is TRBJ2-7 and V is TRBV2, with D unresolved. Germline loops: CDR1 SNHLY, CDR2 FYNNEI. The CDR3 has 13 residues. The V end was cut by 6 bases, the J end by 3 bases, with 12 bases between. DNA of the CDR3: TGTGCCAGCAGGGCGACATCAGGCTACGAGCAGTACTTC. It yields the protein CASRATSGYEQYF.

This rearrangement joins TRBV2 to TRBJ1-1; no firm D call. There are 13 residues in the CDR3. Germline CDR1 is SNHLY and CDR2 is FYNNEI. V lost 5 bases, J lost 1 base, and 8 bases lay in between. The CDR3 loop is CASSREGNTEAFF. DNA of the CDR3: TGTGCCAGCAGTAGAGAGGGGAACACTGAAGCTTTCTTT.

A few counts support this clonotype. This chain joins TRBV20-1 and TRBJ2-1; possible D gene TRBD1, 5 bases. Germline V gives CDR1 DFQATT, CDR2 SNEGSKA (reference sequence). The CDR3 is 13 amino acids. V dropped 8 bases and J dropped 2 bases, with 13 bases sitting between them. The CDR3 region is CSTDWGTYNEQFF. The CDR3 nucleotides read TGCAGTACCGACTGGGGCACCTACAATGAGCAGTTCTTC.

This clonotype was observed a handful of times. The chain has TRBV7-9 and TRBJ2-1; possible D gene TRBD2, 5 bases. CDR3 length: 16 amino acids. The germline gives CDR1 SEHNR, CDR2 FQNEAQ (reference sequence). Deletions cut 5 bases from V and 6 bases from J, with 20 bases between. Here the CDR3 DNA reads TGTGCCAGCAGCCGAGCGTTGGCTAGCTGGGGCAATGAGCAGTTCTTC. The encoded protein is CASSRALASWGNEQFF.

The sample holds a few counts of this clonotype. J is TRBJ2-1 and V is TRBV4-3; unclear D gene. CDR1 is LGHNA, CDR2 YSLEER, per germline. The CDR3 length is 18 residues. Trimming shortened V by 0 bases and J by 0 bases, and 15 bases separated the two germline ends. In DNA form, the CDR3 reads TGCGCCAGCAGCCAAGATTTCGGGCCGCAGAGCTCCTACAATGAGCAGTTCTTC. Translated, it gives CASSQDFGPQSSYNEQFF.

In its sample, this clonotype was seen many times. J is TRBJ2-1 and V is TRBV10-3, with 8 positions matching TRBD2. The germline V gene has CDR1 ENHRY and CDR2 SYGVKD. The CDR3 spans 19 residues. V was clipped by 6 bases and J by 0 bases; unmatched bases: 16. The CDR3 DNA sequence: TGTGCCATCAGGGAGGGACCGAAACTAGCGGTTAGCTCCTACAATGAGCAGTTCTTC. Its translation is CAIREGPKLAVSSYNEQFF.

This rearrangement joins TRBV7-8 to TRBJ2-3; 8 positions agree with TRBD2. After removal of 4 bases from V and 6 bases from J, the junction contained 9 bases not matched to a gene. The CDR3 spans 15 residues. Germline CDR1 and CDR2: SGHVS and FQNEAQ. CDR3 protein: CASSYFGGAKDTQYF. The CDR3 DNA follows: TGTGCCAGCAGCTACTTCGGGGGGGCGAAGGATACGCAGTATTTT.

Only a few counts were recorded for this clonotype. The chain combines TRBV7-9 with TRBJ1-6, with 8 bases matching TRBD1. The CDR3 sequence is 16 residues long. The V gene's germline CDR1 is SEHNR and CDR2 FQNEAQ (reference sequence). J lost 8 bases, V lost 5 bases, and 11 bases had no gene match. CDR3 residues: CASSQERTGNDSPLHF. CDR3 sequence (DNA): TGTGCCAGCAGCCAGGAGAGGACAGGGAATGATTCACCCCTCCACTTT.

The J gene is TRBJ2-3, the V gene TRBV6-5; D may be TRBD2 (6 bases). This CDR3 comprises 16 residues. The germline V and J ends were trimmed by 4 bases and 0 bases, with 14 bases remaining between them. The germline CDR1 and CDR2 sequences are MNHEY and SVGAGI. CDR3 sequence: CASSLSWSGSTDTQYF. The DNA for the CDR3 is TGTGCCAGCAGTTTGAGTTGGAGCGGGAGCACAGATACGCAGTATTTT.

This clonotype has a handful of counts. The rearrangement joins TRBV7-2 to TRBJ2-1; D assignment may be TRBD1 or TRBD2 (5 bases each). The CDR3 length is 17 residues. V was trimmed by 5 bases and J by 2 bases, leaving 19 bases between them. The germline CDR1 and CDR2 sequences are SGHTA and FQGNSA. This CDR3 reads CASSPEGLRATYNEQFF. CDR3 nucleotide sequence: TGTGCCAGCAGCCCTGAGGGGTTGAGAGCAACCTACAATGAGCAGTTCTTC. Drawing the rest from reference TRBV7-2 and TRBJ2-1, the complete variable domain is GAGVSQSPSNKVTEKGKDVELRCDPISGHTALYWYRQSLGQGLEFLIYFQGNSAPDKSGLPSDRFSAERTGGSVSTLTIQRTQQEDSAVYLCASSPEGLRATYNEQFFGPGTRLTVL.

This clonotype was observed many times. The rearrangement uses TRBV11-2 and TRBJ2-7, with 7 bases identical to TRBD2. The CDR3 has 15 amino acids. CDR1 and CDR2 (germline): SGHAT, FQNNGV. Trimming cost V 3 bases and J 2 bases; bases outside gene matches: 7. This chain's CDR3 is CASSFEYAGAYEQYF. In DNA, the CDR3 is TGTGCCAGCAGCTTTGAGTATGCGGGAGCCTACGAGCAGTACTTC. Supplemented by reference TRBV11-2 and TRBJ2-7, the full variable domain reads EAGVAQSPRYKIIEKRQSVAFWCNPISGHATLYWYQQILGQGPKLLIQFQNNGVVDDSQLPKDRFSAERLKGVDSTLKIQPAKLEDSAVYLCASSFEYAGAYEQYFGPGTRLTVT.

This clonotype was counted a few times. The chain employs TRBV6-2 or TRBV6-3 and TRBJ2-2, with D possibly TRBD1 on 6 matching bases. The CDR3 is made up of 15 amino acids. V was trimmed by 2 bases and J by 6 bases, leaving 13 bases between them. Germline loops: CDR1 MNHEY, CDR2 SVGEGT. CDR3 DNA sequence: TGTGCCAGCAGTTACGGGGGCTACCTCGCCGGGGAGCTGTTTTTT. Amino acids: CASSYGGYLAGELFF.